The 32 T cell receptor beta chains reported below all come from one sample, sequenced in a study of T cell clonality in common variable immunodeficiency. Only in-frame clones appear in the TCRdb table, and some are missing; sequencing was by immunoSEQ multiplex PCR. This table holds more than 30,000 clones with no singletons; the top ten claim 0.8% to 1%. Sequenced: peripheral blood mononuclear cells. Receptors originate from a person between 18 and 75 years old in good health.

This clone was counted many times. CDR3 bases read: TGTGCCAGCTCACCCGAACAGGCTATCAGGAACACC. As protein: CASSPEQAIRNT. The complete CDR3 protein is CASSPEQAIRNTIYF. The genes are TRBV18 and TRBJ1-3, with D maybe TRBD1 (5 bases). The CDR3 end is not reached by the read, which stops 3 residues before it; the germline J gene fills it in. The CDR3 contains 15 residues. The V gene lost 3 bases and the J gene lost 7 bases, with 16 bases spanning the gap. Germline loops: CDR1 KGHSH, CDR2 LQKENI. Looking up the rest from reference TRBV18 and TRBJ1-3 gives the full variable domain: NAGVMQNPRHLVRRRGQEARLRCSPMKGHSHVYWYRQLPEEGLKFMVYLQKENIIDESGMPKERFSAEFPKEGPSILRIQQVVRGDSAAYFCASSPEQAIRNTIYFGEGSWLTVV.

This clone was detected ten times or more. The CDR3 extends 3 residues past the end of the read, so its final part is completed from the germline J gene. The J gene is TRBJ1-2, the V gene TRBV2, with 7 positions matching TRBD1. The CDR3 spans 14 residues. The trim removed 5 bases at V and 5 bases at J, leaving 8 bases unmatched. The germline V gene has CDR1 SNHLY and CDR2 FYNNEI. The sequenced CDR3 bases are TGTGCCAGCAGTATTACAGACAGGGAGTATGGC. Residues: CASSITDREYG. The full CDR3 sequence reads CASSITDREYGYTF.

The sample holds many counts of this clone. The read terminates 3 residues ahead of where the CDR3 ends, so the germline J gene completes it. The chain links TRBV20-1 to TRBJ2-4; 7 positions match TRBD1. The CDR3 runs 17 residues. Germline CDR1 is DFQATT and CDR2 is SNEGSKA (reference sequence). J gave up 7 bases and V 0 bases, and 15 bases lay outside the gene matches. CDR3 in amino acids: CSARDRDRVYSWNIQYF. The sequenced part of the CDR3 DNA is TGCAGTGCTAGAGATCGAGACAGGGTCTATTCATGGAACATT.

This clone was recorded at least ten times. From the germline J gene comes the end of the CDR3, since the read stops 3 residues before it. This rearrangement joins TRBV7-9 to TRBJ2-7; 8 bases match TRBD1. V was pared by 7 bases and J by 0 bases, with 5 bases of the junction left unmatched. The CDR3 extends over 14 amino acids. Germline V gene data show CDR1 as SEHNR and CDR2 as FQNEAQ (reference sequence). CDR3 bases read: TGTGCCAGCACCAGAGGACAGGGCTCCTACGAG. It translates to CASTRGQGSYE. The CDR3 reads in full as CASTRGQGSYEQYF.

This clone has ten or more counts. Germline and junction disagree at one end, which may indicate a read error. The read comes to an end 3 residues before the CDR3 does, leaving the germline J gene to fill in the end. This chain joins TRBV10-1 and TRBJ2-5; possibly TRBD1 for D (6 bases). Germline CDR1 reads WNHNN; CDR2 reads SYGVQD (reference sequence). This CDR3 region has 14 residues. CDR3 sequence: CASSTGSPQATQYF. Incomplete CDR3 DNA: TGCGCCAGCAGTACAGGGTCACCCCAAGCGACC.

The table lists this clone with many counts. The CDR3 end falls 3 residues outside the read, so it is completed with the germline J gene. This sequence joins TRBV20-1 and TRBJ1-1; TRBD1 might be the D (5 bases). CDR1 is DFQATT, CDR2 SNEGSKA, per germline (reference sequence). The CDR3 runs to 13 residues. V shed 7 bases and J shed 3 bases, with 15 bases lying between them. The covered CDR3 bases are TGCAGTGTACTCAAGGGGTTTGACACTGAA. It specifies CSVLKGFDTE. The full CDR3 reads CSVLKGFDTEAFF.

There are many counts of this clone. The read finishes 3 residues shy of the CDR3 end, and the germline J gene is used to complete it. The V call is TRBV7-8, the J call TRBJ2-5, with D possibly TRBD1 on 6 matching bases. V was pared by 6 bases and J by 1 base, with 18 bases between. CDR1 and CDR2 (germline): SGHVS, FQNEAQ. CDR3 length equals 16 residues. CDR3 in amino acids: CASRHAGTLIQETQYF. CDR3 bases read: TGTGCCAGCAGGCATGCCGGGACACTTATCCAAGAGACC. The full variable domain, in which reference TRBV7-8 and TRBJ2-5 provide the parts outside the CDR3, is GAGVSQSPRYKVAKRGQDVALRCDPISGHVSLFWYQQALGQGPEFLTYFQNEAQLDKSGLPSDRFFAERPEGSVSTLKIQRTQQEDSAVYLCASRHAGTLIQETQYFGPGTRLLVL.

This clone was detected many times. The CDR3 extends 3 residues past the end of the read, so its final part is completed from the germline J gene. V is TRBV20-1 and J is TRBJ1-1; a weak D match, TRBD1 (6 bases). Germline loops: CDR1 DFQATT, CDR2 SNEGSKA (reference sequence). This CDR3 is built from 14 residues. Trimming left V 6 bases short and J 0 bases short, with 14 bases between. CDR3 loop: CSALGANLNTEAFF. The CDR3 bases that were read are TGCAGTGCCCTGGGGGCCAACTTGAACACTGAA.

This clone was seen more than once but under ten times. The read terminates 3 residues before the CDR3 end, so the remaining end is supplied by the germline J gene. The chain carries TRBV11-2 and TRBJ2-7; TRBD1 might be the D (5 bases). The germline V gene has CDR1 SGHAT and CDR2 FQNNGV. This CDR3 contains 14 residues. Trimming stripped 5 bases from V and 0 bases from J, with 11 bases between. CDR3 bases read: TGTGCCAGCAGCCCGGACATTAGCTCCTACGAG. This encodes CASSPDISSYE. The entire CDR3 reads CASSPDISSYEQYF.

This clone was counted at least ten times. This CDR3 is CASSLEANTEAFF. The DNA read from the CDR3 is TGCGCCAGCAGCTTGGAGGCGAACACTGAA. V usage is TRBV5-1 and J usage is TRBJ1-1; D is unresolved. The read stops 3 residues short of the end of the CDR3; the missing end is completed from the germline J gene. Germline lookup yields CDR1 SGHRS and CDR2 YFSETQ. V shed 0 bases and J shed 1 base, with 4 bases lying between them. CDR3 size: 13 residues.

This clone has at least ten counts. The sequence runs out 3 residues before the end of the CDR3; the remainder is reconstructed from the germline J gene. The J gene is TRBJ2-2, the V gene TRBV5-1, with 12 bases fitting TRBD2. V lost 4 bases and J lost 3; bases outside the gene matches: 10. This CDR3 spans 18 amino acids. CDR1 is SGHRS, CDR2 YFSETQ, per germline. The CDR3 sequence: CASSRGSLAGGYTGELFF. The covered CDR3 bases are TGCGCCAGCAGCAGAGGTTCACTAGCGGGAGGATACACCGGGGAG.

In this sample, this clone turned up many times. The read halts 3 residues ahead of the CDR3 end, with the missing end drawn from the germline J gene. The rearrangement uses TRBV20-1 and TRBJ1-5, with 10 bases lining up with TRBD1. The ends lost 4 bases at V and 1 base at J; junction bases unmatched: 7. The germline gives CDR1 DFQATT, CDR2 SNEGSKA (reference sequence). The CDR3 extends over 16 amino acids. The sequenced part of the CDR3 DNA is TGCAGTGCTAAAGACCGGGACAGGGGAAGCAATCAGCCC. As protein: CSAKDRDRGSNQP. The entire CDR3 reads CSAKDRDRGSNQPQHF.

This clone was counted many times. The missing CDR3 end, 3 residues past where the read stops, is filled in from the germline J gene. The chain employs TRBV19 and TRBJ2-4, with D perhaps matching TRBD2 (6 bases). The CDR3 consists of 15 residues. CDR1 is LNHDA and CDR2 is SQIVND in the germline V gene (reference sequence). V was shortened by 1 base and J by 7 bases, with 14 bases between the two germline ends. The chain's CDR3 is CASSIAPTRQNIQYF. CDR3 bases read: TGTGCCAGTAGTATAGCCCCGACTAGACAGAACATT. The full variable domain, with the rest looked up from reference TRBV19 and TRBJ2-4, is DGGITQSPKYLFRKEGQNVTLSCEQNLNHDAMYWYRQDPGQGLRLIYYSQIVNDFQKGDIAEGYSVSREKKESFPLTVTSAQKNPTAFYLCASSIAPTRQNIQYFGAGTRLSVL.

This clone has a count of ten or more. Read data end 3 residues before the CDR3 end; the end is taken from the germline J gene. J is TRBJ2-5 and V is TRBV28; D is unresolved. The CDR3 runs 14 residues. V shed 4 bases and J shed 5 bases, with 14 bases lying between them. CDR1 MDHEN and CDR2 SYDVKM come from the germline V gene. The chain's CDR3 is CASSSTPLSETQYF. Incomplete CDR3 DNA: TGTGCCAGCAGTTCAACGCCCCTATCGGAGACC.

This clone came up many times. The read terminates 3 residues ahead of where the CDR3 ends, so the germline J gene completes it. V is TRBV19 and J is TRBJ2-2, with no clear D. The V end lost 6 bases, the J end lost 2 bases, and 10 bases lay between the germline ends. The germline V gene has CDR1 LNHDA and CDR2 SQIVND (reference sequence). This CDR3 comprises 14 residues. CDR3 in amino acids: CASSLPLNTGELFF. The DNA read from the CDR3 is TGTGCCAGTAGCCTTCCCCTTAACACCGGGGAG.

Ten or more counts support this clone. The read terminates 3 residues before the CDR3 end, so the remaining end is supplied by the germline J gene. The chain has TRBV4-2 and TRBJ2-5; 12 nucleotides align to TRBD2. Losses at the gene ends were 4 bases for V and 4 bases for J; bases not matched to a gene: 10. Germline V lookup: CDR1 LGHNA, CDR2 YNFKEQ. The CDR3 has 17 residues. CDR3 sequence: CASSPGLAGPPTETQYF. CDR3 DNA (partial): TGTGCCAGCAGCCCCGGACTAGCGGGGCCGCCGACAGAGACC.

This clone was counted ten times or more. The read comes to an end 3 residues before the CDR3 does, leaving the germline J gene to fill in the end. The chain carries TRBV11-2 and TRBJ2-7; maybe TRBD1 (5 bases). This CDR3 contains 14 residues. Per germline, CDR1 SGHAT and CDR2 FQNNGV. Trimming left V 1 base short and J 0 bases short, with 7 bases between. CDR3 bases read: TGTGCCAGCAGCTTAGTTCAGGGCTCCTACGAG. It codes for CASSLVQGSYE. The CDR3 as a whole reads CASSLVQGSYEQYF.

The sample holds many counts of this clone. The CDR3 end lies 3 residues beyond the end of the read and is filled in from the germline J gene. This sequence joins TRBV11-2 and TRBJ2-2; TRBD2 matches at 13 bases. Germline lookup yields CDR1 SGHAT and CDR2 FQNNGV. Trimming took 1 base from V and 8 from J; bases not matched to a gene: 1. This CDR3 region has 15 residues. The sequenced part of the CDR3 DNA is TGTGCCAGCAGCTTAGTGGGACTAGCGGGGGGGGAG. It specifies CASSLVGLAGGE. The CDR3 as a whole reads CASSLVGLAGGELFF.

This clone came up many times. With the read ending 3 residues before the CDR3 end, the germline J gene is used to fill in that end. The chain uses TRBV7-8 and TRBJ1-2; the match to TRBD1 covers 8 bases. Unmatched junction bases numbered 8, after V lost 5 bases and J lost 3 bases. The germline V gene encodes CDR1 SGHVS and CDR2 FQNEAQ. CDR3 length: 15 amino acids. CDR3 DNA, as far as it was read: TGTGCCAGCAGCCCAGGACAGGGCGTAGACTATGGC. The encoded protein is CASSPGQGVDYG. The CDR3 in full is CASSPGQGVDYGYTF.

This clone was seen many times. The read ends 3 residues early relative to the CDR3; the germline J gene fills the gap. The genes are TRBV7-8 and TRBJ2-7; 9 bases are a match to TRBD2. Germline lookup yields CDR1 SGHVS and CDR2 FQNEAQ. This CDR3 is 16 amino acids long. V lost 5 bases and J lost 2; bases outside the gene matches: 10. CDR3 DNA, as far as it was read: TGTGCCAGCAGCCCATTAACTAGCGGGCGAACCTACGAG. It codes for CASSPLTSGRTYE. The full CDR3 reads CASSPLTSGRTYEQYF.

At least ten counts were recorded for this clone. The DNA read from the CDR3 is TGTGCCAGCAGCTTGGACGCGAGCTCCTACAATGAG. It translates to CASSLDASSYNE. The whole CDR3 sequence is CASSLDASSYNEQFF. The chain has TRBV5-4 and TRBJ2-1, with D uncertain. Sequencing ends 3 residues short of the CDR3 end; the germline J gene provides the rest. Germline values: CDR1 SGHNT, CDR2 YYREEE (reference sequence). Trimming took 0 bases from V and 0 from J, leaving 7 bases between them. This CDR3 is built from 15 residues.

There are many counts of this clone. CDR3 loop: CASSPGHRAGGYTF. The sequenced CDR3 bases are TGTGCCAGCAGCCCCGGGCACAGGGCGGGCGGC. The chain has TRBV14 and TRBJ1-2, with a weak D call TRBD1 (6 bases). Read sequence stops 3 residues before the CDR3 end, and the germline J gene provides the missing end. Germline values: CDR1 SGHDN, CDR2 FVKESK. The CDR3 spans 14 residues. Combining the CDR3 with reference TRBV14 and TRBJ1-2 gives the whole variable domain EAGVTQFPSHSVIEKGQTVTLRCDPISGHDNLYWYRRVMGKEIKFLLHFVKESKQDESGMPNNRFLAERTGGTYSTLKVQPAELEDSGVYFCASSPGHRAGGYTFGSGTRLTVV.

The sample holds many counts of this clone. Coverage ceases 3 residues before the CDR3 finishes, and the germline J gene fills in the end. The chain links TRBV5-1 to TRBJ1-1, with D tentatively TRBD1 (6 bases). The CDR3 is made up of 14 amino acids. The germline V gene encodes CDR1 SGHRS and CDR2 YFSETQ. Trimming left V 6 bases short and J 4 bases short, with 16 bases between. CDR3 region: CASKQDRWATEAFF. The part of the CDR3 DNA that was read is TGCGCCAGCAAACAAGACAGGTGGGCCACTGAA.

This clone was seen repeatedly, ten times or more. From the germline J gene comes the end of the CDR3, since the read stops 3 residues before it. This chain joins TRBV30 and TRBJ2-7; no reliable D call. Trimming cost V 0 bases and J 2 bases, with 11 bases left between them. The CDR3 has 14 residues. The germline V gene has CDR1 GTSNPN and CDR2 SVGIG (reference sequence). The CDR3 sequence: CAWSVDTFPYEQYF. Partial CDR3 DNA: TGTGCCTGGAGTGTAGACACATTCCCCTACGAG.

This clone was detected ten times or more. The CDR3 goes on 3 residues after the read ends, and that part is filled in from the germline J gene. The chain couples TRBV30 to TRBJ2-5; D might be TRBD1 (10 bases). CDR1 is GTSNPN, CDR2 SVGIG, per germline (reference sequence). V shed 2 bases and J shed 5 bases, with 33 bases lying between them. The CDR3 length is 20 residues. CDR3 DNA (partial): TGTGCCTGGAGTCCCGGACAGGGGGGACCTAGCGGGGTACTTTGGGAGACC. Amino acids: CAWSPGQGGPSGVLWET. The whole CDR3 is CAWSPGQGGPSGVLWETQYF.

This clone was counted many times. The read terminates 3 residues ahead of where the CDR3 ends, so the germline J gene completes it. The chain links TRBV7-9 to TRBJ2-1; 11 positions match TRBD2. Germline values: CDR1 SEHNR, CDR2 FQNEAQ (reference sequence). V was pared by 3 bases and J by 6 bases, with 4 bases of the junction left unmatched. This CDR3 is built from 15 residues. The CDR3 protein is CASSFGTSGFNEQFF. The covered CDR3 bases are TGTGCCAGCAGCTTCGGGACTAGCGGTTTCAATGAG.

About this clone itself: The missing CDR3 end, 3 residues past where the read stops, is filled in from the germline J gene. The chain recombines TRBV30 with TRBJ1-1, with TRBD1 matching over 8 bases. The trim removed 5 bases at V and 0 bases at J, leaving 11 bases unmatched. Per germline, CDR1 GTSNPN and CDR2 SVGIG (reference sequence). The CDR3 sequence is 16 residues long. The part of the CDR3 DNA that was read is TGTGCCTGGCACCGGACAGGGCACAACATGAACACTGAA. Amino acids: CAWHRTGHNMNTE. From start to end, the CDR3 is CAWHRTGHNMNTEAFF. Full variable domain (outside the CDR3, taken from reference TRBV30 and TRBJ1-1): SQTIHQWPATLVQPVGSPLSLECTVEGTSNPNLYWYRQAAGRGLQLLFYSVGIGQISSEVPQNLSASRPQDRQFILSSKKLLLSDSGFYLCAWHRTGHNMNTEAFFGQGTRLTVV.

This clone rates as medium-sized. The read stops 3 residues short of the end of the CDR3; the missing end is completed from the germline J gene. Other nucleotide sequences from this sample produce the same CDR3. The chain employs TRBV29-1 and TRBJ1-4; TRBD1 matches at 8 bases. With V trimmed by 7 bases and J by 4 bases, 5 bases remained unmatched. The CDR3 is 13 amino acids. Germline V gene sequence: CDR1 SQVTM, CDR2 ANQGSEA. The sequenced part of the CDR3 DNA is TGCAGCGCCTCTGACAGGGGTAATGAAAAA. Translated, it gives CSASDRGNEK. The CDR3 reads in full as CSASDRGNEKLFF.

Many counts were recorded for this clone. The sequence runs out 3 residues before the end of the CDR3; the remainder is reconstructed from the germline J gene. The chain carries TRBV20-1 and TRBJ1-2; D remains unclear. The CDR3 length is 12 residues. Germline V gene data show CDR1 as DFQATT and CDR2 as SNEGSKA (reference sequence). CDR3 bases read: TGCAGTGCTAGAGAGACTCTGGCCGGC. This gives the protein CSARETLAG. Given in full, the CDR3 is CSARETLAGYTF.

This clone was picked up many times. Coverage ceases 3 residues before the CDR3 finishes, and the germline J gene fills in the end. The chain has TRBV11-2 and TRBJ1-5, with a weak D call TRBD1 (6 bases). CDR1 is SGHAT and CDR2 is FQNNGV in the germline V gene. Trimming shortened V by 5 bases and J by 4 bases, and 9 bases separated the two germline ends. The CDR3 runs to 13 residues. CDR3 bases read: TGTGCCAGCAGCCGAGACAGGAATCAGCCC. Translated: CASSRDRNQP. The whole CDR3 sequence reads CASSRDRNQPQHF.

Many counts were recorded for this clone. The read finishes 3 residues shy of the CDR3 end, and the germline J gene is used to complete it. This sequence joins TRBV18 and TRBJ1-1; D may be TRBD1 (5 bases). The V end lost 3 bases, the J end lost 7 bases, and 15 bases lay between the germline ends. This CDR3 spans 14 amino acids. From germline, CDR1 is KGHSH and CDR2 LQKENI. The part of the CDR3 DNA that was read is TGTGCCAGCTCACCGGTAGACCAGGGAATTGAA. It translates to CASSPVDQGIE. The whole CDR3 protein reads CASSPVDQGIEAFF.

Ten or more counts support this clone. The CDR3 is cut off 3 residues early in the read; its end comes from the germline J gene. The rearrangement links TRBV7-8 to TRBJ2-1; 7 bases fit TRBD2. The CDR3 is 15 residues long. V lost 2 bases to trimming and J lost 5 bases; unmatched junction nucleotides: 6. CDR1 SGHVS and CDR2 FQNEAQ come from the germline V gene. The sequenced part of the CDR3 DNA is TGTGCCAGCAGCTTATGGACTAGTGTAGACAATGAG. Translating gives CASSLWTSVDNE. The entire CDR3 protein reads CASSLWTSVDNEQFF.